This T cell receptor beta chain stems from a study of cytomegalovirus exposure and HLA in healthy donors. Study information: The 550 to 800 first-cohort repertoires and the 120 or so validation repertoires shared the same platform, a later analysis reported. The study, taken as a whole, reports: The authors enumerated some 160 TCR beta chains as linked to cytomegalovirus. It was reported that the classifier diagnosed cytomegalovirus status with high specificity and sensitivity in both the original and validation cohorts.

Concerning this clone itself: The antigen is not known.

From the 120-subject validation cohort, which was separate from the roughly 670-subject first cohort, the donors were drawn. The assay was immunoSEQ multiplex PCR, and TCRdb's table has in-frame clones only and misses some. Of 150,000 to 200,000 clones in the sample, 70% to 90% were seen once. Sequencing was performed on PBMCs. The sequence was collected from a woman under 40 in good health and CMV-seronegative.

CDR3 amino acids: CASSLSGDRSSYEQYF. CDR3 bases: TGTGCCAGCAGTTTATCGGGGGACAGGAGCTCCTACGAGCAGTACTTC. V and J are TRBV27 and TRBJ2-7; 8 bases agree with TRBD1. CDR3 length equals 16 residues. Germline V gene lookup returns CDR1 MNHEY and CDR2 SMNVEV (reference sequence). Unmatched junction bases numbered 4, after V lost 0 bases and J lost 0 bases.